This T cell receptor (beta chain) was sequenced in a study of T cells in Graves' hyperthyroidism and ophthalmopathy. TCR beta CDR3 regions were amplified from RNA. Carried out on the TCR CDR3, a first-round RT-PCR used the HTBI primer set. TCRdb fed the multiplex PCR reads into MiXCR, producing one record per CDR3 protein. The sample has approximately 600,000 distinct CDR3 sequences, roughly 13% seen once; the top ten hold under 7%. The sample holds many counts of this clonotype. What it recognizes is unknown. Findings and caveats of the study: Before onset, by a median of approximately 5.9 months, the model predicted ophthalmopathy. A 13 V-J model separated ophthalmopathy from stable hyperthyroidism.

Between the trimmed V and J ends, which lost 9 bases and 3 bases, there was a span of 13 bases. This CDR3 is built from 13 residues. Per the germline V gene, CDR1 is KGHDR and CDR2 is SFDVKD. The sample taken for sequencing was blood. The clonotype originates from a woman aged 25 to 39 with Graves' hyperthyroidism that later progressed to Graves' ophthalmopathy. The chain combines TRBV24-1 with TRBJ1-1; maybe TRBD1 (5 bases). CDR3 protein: CATRRGCDTEAFF. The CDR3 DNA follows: TGTGCCACCCGACGGGGGTGTGACACTGAAGCTTTCTTT.